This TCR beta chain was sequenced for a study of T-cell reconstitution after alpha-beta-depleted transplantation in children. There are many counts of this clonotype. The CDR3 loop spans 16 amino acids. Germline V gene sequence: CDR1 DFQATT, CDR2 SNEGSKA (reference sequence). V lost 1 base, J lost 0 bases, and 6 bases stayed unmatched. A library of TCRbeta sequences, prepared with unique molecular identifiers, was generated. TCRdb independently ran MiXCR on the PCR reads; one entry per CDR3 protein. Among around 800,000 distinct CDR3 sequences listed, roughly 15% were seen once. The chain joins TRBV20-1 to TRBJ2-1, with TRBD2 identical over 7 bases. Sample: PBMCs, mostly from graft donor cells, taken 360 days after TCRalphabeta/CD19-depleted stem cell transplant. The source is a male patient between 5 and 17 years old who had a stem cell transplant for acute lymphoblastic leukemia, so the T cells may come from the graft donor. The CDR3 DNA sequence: TGCAGTGCTAGAGTCCCTAGCGGACTCTCCTACAATGAGCAGTTCTTC. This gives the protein CSARVPSGLSYNEQFF.